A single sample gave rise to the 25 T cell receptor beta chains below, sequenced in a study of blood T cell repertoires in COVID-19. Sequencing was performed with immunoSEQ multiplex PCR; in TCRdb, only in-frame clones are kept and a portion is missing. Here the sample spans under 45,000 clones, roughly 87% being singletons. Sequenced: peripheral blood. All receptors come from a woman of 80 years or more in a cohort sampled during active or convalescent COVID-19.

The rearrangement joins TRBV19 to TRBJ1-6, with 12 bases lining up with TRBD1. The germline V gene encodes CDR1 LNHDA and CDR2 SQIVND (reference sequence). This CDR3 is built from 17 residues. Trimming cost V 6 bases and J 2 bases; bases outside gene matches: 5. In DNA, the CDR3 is TGTGCCAGTAGCAGGGGACAGGGGGCAACCTATAATTCACCCCTCCACTTT. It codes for CASSRGQGATYNSPLHF. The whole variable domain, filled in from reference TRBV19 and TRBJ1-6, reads DGGITQSPKYLFRKEGQNVTLSCEQNLNHDAMYWYRQDPGQGLRLIYYSQIVNDFQKGDIAEGYSVSREKKESFPLTVTSAQKNPTAFYLCASSRGQGATYNSPLHFGNGTRLTVT.

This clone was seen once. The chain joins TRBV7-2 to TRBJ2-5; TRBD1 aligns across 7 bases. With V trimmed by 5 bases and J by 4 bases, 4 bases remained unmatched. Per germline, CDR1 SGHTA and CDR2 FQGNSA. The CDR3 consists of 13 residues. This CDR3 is CASSKRQGETQYF. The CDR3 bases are TGTGCCAGCAGCAAACGACAGGGAGAGACCCAGTACTTC.

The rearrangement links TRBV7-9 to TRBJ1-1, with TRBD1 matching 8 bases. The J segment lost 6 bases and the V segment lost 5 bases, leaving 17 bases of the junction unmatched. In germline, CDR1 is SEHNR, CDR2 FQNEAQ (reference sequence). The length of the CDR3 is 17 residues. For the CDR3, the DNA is TGTGCCAGCAGCCCCTCGGGACAGGTGGGGTCTGGCTCTGAAGCTTTCTTT. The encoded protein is CASSPSGQVGSGSEAFF.

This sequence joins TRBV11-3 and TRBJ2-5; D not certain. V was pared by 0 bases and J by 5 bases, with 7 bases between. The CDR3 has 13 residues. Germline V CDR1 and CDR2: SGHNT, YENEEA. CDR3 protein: CASSLDPLETQYF. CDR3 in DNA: TGTGCCAGCAGCTTAGATCCCCTTGAGACCCAGTACTTC. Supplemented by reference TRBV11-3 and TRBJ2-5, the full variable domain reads EAGVVQSPRYKIIEKKQPVAFWCNPISGHNTLYWYLQNLGQGPELLIRYENEEAVDDSQLPKDRFSAERLKGVDSTLKIQPAELGDSAVYLCASSLDPLETQYFGPGTRLLVL.

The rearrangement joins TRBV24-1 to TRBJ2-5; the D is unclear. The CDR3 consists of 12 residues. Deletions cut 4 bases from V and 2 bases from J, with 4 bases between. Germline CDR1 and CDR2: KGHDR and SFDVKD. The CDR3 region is CATSDRQETQYF. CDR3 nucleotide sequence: TGTGCCACCAGTGACAGGCAAGAGACCCAGTACTTC.

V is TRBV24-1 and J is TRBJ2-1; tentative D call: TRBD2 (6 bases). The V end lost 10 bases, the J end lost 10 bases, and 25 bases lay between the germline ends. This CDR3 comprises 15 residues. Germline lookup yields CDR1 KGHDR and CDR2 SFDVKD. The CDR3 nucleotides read TGTGCCACGAGCGGAGGGCAGAGGTTAATTGAGGAGCAGTTCTTC. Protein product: CATSGGQRLIEEQFF.

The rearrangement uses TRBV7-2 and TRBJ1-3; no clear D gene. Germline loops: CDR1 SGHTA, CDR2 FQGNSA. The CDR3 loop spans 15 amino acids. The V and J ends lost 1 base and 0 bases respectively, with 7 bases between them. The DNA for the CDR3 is TGTGCCAGCAGCTTAGACGGACTCTCTGGAAACACCATATATTTT. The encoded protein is CASSLDGLSGNTIYF. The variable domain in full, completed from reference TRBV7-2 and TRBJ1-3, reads GAGVSQSPSNKVTEKGKDVELRCDPISGHTALYWYRQSLGQGLEFLIYFQGNSAPDKSGLPSDRFSAERTGGSVSTLTIQRTQQEDSAVYLCASSLDGLSGNTIYFGEGSWLTVV.

The CDR3 sequence is CASSPRQGAREKLFF. DNA for the CDR3: TGTGCCAGCAGTCCACGACAGGGGGCCCGTGAAAAACTGTTTTTT. The rearrangement joins TRBV27 to TRBJ1-4; 10 positions agree with TRBD1. Germline lookup yields CDR1 MNHEY and CDR2 SMNVEV (reference sequence). This CDR3 has 15 amino acids. Trimming cost V 5 bases and J 7 bases; bases outside gene matches: 7.

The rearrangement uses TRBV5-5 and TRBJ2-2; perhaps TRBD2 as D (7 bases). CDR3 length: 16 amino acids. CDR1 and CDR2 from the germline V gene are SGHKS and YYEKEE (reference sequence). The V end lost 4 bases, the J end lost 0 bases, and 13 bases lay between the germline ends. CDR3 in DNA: TGTGCCAGCAGCCTGAGGGGGGGTTCGAACACCGGGGAGCTGTTTTTT. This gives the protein CASSLRGGSNTGELFF.

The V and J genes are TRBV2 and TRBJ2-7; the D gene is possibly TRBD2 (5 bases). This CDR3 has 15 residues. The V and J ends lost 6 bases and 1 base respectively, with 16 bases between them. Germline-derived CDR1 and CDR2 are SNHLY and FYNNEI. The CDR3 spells CASSPLWEKSYEQYF. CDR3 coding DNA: TGTGCCAGCAGCCCTCTCTGGGAGAAATCCTACGAGCAGTACTTC. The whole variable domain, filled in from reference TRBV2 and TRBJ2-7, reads EPEVTQTPSHQVTQMGQEVILRCVPISNHLYFYWYRQILGQKVEFLVSFYNNEISEKSEIFDDQFSVERPDGSNFTLKIRSTKLEDSAMYFCASSPLWEKSYEQYFGPGTRLTVT.

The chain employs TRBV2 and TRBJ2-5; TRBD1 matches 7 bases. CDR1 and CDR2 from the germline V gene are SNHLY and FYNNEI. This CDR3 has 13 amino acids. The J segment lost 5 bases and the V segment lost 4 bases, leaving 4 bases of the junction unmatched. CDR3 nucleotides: TGTGCCAGCAGTGTCGGACAGGTGGAGACCCAGTACTTC. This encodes CASSVGQVETQYF.

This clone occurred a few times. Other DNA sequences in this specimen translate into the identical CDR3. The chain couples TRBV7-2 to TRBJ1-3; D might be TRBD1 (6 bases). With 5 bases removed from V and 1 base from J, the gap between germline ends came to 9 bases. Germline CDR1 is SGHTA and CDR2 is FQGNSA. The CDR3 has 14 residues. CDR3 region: CASSPQGSGNTIYF. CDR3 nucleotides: TGTGCCAGCAGCCCTCAGGGGTCTGGAAACACCATATATTTT.

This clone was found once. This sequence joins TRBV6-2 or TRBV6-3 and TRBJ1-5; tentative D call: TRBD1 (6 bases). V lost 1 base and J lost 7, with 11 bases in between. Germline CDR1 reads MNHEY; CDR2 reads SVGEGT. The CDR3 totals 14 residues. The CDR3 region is CASSYYGGGQPQHF. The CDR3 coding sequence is TGTGCCAGCAGTTACTATGGGGGCGGGCAGCCCCAGCATTTT.

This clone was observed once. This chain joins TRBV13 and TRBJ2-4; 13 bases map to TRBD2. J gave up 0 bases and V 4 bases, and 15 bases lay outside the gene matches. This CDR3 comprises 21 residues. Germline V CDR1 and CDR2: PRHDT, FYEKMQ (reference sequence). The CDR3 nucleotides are TGTGCCAGCAGCTACTCTCTGACTAGCGGGGGGTCGGGATCAGCCAAAAACATTCAGTACTTC. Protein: CASSYSLTSGGSGSAKNIQYF.

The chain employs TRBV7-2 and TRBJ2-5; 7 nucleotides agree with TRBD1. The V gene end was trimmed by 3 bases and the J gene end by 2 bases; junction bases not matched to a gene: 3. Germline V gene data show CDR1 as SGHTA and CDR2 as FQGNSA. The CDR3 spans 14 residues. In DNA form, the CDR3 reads TGTGCCAGCAGCTTGCGACAGGGTCAAGAGACCCAGTACTTC. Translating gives CASSLRQGQETQYF.

CDR3 in DNA: TGCGCCAGCAGCAGATTGAGCTACGAGCAGTACTTC. This codes for CASSRLSYEQYF. The rearrangement uses TRBV5-1 and TRBJ2-7; D remains unclear. V shed 4 bases and J shed 3 bases, with 8 bases lying between them. The CDR3 is 12 amino acids. Germline V gene sequence: CDR1 SGHRS, CDR2 YFSETQ.

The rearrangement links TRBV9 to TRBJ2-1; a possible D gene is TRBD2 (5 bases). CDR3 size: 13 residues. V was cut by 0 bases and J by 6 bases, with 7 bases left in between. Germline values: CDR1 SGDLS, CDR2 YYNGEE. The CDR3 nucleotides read TGTGCCAGCAGCGTAGCGGGAAGCAATGAGCAGTTCTTC. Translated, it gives CASSVAGSNEQFF.

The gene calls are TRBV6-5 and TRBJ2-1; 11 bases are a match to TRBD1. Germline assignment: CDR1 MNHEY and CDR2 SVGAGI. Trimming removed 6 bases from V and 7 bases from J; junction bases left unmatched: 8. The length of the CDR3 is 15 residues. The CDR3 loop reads CASSPGQGVVNEQFF. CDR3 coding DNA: TGTGCCAGCAGCCCGGGACAGGGGGTCGTAAATGAGCAGTTCTTC.

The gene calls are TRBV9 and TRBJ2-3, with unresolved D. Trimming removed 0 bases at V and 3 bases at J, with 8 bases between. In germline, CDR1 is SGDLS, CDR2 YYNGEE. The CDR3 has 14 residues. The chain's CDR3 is CASSVGTQTDTQYF. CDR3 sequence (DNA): TGTGCCAGCAGCGTAGGTACACAGACAGATACGCAGTATTTT.

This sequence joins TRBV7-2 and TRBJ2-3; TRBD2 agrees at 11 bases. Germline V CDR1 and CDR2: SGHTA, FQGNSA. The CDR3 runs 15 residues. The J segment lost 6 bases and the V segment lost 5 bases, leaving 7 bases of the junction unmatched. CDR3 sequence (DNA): TGTGCCAGCAGCCATAGCGGGGGGGCCGGGGATACGCAGTATTTT. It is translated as CASSHSGGAGDTQYF. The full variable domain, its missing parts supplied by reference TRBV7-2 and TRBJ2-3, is GAGVSQSPSNKVTEKGKDVELRCDPISGHTALYWYRQSLGQGLEFLIYFQGNSAPDKSGLPSDRFSAERTGGSVSTLTIQRTQQEDSAVYLCASSHSGGAGDTQYFGPGTRLTVL.

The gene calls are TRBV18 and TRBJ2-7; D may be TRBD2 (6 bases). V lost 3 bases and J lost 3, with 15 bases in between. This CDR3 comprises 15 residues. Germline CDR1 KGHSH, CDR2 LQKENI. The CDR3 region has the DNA TGTGCCAGCTCACCCTTCTCCGGGAGCGACTACGAGCAGTACTTC. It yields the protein CASSPFSGSDYEQYF.

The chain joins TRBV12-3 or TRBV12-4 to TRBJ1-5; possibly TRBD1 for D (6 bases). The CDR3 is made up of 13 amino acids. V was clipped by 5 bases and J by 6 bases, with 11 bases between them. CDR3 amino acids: CASSPGEGQPQHF. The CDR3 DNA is TGTGCCAGCAGTCCAGGGGAAGGTCAGCCCCAGCATTTT.

CDR3 DNA sequence: TGTGCCAGCAGCCCCGAGTCGGGGGGGGATACGCAGTATTTT. Protein: CASSPESGGDTQYF. The chain joins TRBV5-4 to TRBJ2-3; the match to TRBD2 covers 8 bases. Germline V gene lookup returns CDR1 SGHNT and CDR2 YYREEE (reference sequence). The CDR3 runs 14 residues. Trimming at V came to 4 bases and at J to 6 bases, leaving 7 bases not matched to a gene.

Here the CDR3 DNA reads TGTGCCAGCAGCCCACAATCGGGACAGGGCTATGGCTACACCTTC. Its translation: CASSPQSGQGYGYTF. The chain couples TRBV7-2 to TRBJ1-2; 9 bases map to TRBD1. The CDR3 covers 15 residues. The germline CDR1 and CDR2 sequences are SGHTA and FQGNSA. V shed 5 bases and J 4 bases; nucleotides not matched to a gene: 8.

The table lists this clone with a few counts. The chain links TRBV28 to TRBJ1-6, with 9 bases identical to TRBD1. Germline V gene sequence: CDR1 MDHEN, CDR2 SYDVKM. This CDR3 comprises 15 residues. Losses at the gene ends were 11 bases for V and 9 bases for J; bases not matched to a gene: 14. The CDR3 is CASLWGDRVGSPLHF. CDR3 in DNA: TGTGCCTCCCTCTGGGGGGACAGGGTAGGTTCACCCCTCCACTTT.